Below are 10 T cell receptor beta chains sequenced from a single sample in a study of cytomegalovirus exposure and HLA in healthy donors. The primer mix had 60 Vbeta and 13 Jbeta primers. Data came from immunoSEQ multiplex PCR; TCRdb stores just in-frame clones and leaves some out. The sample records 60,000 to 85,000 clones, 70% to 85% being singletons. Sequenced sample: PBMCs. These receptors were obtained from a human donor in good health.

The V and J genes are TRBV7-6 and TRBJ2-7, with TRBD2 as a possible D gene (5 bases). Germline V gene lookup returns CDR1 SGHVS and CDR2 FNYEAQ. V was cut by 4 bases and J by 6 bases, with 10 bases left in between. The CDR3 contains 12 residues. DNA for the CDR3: TGTGCCAGCAGCTCTGCGGGTCCCGAGCAGTACTTC. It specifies CASSSAGPEQYF.

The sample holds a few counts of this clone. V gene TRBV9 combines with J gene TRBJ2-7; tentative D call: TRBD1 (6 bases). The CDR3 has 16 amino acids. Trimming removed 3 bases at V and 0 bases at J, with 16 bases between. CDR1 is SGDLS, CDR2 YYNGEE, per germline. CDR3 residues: CASSATTGSGSYEQYF. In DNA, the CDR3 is TGTGCCAGCAGCGCAACTACAGGGTCTGGCTCCTACGAGCAGTACTTC.

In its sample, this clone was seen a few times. The CDR3 here is CASSVRLGQGRGSYEQYF. The DNA for the CDR3 is TGTGCCAGCAGCGTGAGGCTTGGACAGGGTCGGGGGAGTTACGAGCAGTACTTC. The chain links TRBV11-1 to TRBJ2-7; 8 nucleotides align to TRBD1. Germline CDR1 SGHAT, CDR2 FQDESV (reference sequence). V gave up 5 bases and J gave up 4 bases; unmatched junction bases: 19. The CDR3 is 18 amino acids.

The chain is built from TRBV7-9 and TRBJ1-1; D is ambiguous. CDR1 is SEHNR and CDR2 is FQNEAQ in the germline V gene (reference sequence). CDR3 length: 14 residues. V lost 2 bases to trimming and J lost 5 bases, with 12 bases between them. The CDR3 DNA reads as TGTGCCAGCAGCTTATTAATCACGAGGACTGAAGCTTTCTTT. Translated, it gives CASSLLITRTEAFF.

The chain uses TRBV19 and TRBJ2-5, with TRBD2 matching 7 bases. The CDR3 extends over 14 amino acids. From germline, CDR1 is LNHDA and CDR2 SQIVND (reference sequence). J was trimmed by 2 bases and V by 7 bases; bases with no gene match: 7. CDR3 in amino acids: CASNEGGIQETQYF. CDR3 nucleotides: TGTGCCAGTAATGAGGGAGGGATTCAAGAGACCCAGTACTTC.

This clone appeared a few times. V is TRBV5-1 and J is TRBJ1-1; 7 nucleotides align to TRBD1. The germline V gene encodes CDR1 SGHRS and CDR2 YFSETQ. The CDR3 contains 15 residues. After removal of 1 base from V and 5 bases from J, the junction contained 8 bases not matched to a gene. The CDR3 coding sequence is TGCGCCAGCAGCTTGACCCCGACAGGGCAGACTGAAGCTTTCTTT. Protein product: CASSLTPTGQTEAFF. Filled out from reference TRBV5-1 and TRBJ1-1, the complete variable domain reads KAGVTQTPRYLIKTRGQQVTLSCSPISGHRSVSWYQQTPGQGLQFLFEYFSETQRNKGNFPGRFSGRQFSNSRSEMNVSTLELGDSALYLCASSLTPTGQTEAFFGQGTRLTVV.

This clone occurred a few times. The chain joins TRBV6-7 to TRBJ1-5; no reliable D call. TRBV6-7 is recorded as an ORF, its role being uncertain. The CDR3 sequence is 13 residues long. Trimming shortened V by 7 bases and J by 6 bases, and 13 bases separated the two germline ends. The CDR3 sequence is CASTRVAIQPQHF. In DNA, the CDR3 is TGTGCCAGCACCCGGGTGGCGATTCAGCCCCAGCATTTT.

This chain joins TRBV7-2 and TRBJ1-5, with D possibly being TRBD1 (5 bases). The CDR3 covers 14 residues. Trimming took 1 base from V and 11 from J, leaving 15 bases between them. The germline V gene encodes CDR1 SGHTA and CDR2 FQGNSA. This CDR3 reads CASSLDLDHRSQHF. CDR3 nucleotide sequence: TGTGCCAGCAGCTTAGATTTGGATCACAGGTCCCAGCATTTT. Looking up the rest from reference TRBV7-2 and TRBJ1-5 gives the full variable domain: GAGVSQSPSNKVTEKGKDVELRCDPISGHTALYWYRQSLGQGLEFLIYFQGNSAPDKSGLPSDRFSAERTGGSVSTLTIQRTQQEDSAVYLCASSLDLDHRSQHFGDGTRLSIL.

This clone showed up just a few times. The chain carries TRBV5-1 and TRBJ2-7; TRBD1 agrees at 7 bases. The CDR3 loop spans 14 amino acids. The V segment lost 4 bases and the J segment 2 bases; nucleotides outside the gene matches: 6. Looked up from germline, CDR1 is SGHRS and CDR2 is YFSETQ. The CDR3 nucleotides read TGCGCCAGCAGCGCCTCGACAGGGACCTACGAGCAGTACTTC. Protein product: CASSASTGTYEQYF. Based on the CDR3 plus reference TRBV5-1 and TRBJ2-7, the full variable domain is KAGVTQTPRYLIKTRGQQVTLSCSPISGHRSVSWYQQTPGQGLQFLFEYFSETQRNKGNFPGRFSGRQFSNSRSEMNVSTLELGDSALYLCASSASTGTYEQYFGPGTRLTVT.

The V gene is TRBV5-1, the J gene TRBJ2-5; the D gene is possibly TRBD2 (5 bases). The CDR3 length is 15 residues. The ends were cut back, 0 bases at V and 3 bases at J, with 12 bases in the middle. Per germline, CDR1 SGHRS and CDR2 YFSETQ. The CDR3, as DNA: TGCGCCAGCAGCTTGGCCGGGTTCGGGGAAGAGACCCAGTACTTC. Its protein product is CASSLAGFGEETQYF.